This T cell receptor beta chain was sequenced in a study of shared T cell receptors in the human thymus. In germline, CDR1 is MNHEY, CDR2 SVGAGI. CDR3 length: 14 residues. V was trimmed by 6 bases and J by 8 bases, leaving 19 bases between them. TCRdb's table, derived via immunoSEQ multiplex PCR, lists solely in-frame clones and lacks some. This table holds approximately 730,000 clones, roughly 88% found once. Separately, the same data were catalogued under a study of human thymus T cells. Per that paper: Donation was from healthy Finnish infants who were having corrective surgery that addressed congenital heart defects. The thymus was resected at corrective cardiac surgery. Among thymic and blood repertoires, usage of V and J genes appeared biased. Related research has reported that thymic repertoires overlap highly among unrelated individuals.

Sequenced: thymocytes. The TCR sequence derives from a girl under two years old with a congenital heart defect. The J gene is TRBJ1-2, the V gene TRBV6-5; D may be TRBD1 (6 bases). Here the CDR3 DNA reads TGTGCCAGCAGGGGGGCAGGGAAGACGGGCGGCTACACCTTC. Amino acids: CASRGAGKTGGYTF.